This T cell receptor (beta chain) was captured in a study of blood T cell repertoires in COVID-19. In the authors' workflow: Estimates of nucleated cell counts were drawn from the amplification of reference gene primers. The method was immunoSEQ multiplex PCR; TCRdb's version includes in-frame clones alone and lacks a portion of them. V, J and clone size derive from that table, while D and trimming were established from the DNA sequence. The sample shows 150,000 to 250,000 clones, roughly 92% of them seen only once. The V gene lost 5 bases and the J gene lost 0 bases, with 13 bases spanning the gap. Germline-derived CDR1 and CDR2 are MDHEN and SYDVKM. The CDR3 has 16 amino acids.

This receptor was obtained from a young man with COVID-19, enrolled during active disease. The sample consisted of peripheral blood. The chain employs TRBV28 and TRBJ1-4; the D is unclear. This CDR3 is CASSIRGAATNEKLFF. The CDR3 DNA sequence: TGTGCCAGCAGTATCCGGGGAGCAGCAACTAATGAAAAACTGTTTTTT.